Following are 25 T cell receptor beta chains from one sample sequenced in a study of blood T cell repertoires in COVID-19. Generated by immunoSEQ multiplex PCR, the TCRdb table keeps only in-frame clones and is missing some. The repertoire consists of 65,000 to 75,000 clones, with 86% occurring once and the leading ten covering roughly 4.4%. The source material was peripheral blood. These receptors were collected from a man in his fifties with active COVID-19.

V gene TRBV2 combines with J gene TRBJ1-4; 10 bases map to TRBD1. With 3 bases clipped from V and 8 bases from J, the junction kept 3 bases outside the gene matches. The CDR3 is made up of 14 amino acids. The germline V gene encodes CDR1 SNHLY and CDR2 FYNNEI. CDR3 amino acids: CASSDGTGVEKLFF. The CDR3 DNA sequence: TGTGCCAGCAGTGACGGGACAGGGGTGGAAAAACTGTTTTTT.

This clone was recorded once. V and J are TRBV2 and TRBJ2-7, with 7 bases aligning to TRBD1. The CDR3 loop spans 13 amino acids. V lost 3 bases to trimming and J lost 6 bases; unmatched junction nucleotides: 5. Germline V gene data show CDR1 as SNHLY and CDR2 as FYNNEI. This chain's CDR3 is CASSDGQVTEQYF. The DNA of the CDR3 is TGTGCCAGCAGTGACGGACAGGTGACCGAGCAGTACTTC. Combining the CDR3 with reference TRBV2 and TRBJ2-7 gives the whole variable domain EPEVTQTPSHQVTQMGQEVILRCVPISNHLYFYWYRQILGQKVEFLVSFYNNEISEKSEIFDDQFSVERPDGSNFTLKIRSTKLEDSAMYFCASSDGQVTEQYFGPGTRLTVT.

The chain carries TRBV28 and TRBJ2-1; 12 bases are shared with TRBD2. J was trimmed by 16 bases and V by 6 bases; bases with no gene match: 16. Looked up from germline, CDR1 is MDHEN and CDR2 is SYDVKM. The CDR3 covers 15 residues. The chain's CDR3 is CASRTSGLAGLGHFF. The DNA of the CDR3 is TGTGCCAGCAGAACATCCGGACTAGCGGGATTGGGGCATTTCTTC.

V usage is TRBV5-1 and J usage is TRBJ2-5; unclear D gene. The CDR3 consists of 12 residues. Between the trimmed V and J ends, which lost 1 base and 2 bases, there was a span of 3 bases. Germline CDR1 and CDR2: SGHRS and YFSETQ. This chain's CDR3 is CASSLIQETQYF. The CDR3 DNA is TGCGCCAGCAGCTTGATACAAGAGACCCAGTACTTC.

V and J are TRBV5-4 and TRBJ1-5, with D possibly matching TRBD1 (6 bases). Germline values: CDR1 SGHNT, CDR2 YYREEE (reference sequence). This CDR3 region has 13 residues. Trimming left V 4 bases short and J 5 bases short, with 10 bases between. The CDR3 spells CASSKDRDQPQHF. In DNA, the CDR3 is TGTGCCAGCAGCAAGGACAGAGATCAGCCCCAGCATTTT. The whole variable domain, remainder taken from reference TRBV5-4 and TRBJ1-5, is ETGVTQSPTHLIKTRGQQVTLRCSSQSGHNTVSWYQQALGQGPQFIFQYYREEENGRGNFPPRFSGLQFPNYSSELNVNALELDDSALYLCASSKDRDQPQHFGDGTRLSIL.

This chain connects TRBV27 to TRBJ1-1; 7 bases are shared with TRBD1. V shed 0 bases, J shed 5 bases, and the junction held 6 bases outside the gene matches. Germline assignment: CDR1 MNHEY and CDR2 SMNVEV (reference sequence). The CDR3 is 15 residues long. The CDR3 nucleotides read TGTGCCAGCAGTTTATCGTGGACAGGTGGGACTGAAGCTTTCTTT. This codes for CASSLSWTGGTEAFF.

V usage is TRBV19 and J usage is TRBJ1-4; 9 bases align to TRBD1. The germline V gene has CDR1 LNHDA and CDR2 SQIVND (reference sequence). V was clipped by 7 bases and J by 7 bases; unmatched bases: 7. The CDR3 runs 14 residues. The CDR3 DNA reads TGTGCCAGTAATGACGACAGGGGGACTGAAAAACTGTTTTTT. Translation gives CASNDDRGTEKLFF.

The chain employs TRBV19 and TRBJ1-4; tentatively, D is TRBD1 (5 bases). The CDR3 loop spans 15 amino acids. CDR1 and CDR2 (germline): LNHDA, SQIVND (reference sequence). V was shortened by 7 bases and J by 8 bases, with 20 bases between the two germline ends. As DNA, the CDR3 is TGTGCCAGTACCACCGGCGGGACCAAAAGGGAAAAACTGTTTTTT. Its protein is CASTTGGTKREKLFF.

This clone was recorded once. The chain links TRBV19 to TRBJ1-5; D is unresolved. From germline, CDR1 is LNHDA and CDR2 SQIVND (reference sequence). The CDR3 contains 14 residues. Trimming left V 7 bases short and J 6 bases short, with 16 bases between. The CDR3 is CASKMGSPVQPQHF. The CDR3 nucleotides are TGTGCCAGTAAAATGGGCAGCCCCGTTCAGCCCCAGCATTTT.

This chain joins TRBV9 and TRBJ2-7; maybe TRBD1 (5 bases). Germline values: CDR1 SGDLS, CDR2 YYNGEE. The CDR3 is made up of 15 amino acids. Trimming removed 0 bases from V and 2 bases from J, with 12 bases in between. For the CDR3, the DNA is TGTGCCAGCAGCGTAGCTGCGGCAGGGACCTACGAGCAGTACTTC. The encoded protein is CASSVAAAGTYEQYF.

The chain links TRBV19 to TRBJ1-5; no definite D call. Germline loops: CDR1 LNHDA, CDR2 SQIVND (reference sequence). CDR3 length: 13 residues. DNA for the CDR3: TGTGCTTCAAGCCTCGCCCAATCTCAGCCCCAGCATTTT. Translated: CASSLAQSQPQHF.

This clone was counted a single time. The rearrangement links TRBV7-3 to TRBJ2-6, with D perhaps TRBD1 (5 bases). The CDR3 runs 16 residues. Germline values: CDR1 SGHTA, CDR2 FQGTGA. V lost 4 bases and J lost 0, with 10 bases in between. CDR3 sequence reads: CASSSGANSGANVLTF. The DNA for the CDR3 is TGTGCCAGCAGCTCTGGGGCCAACTCTGGGGCCAACGTCCTGACTTTC.

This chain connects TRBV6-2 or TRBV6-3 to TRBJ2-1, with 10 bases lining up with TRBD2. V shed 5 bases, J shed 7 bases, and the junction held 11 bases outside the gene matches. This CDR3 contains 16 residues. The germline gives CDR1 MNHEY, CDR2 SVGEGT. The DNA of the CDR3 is TGTGCCAGCAGTACATCTAGCGGGAGCTCTTTGAATGAGCAGTTCTTC. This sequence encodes CASSTSSGSSLNEQFF.

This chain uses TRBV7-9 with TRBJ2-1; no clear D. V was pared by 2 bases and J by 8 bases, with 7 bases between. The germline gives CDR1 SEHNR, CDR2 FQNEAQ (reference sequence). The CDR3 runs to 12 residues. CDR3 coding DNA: TGTGCCAGCAGCTTATTCGGGTATGAGCAGTTCTTC. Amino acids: CASSLFGYEQFF.

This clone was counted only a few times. The CDR3 is CASSGDRDNSPLHF. The CDR3, as DNA: TGTGCCAGCAGTGGGGACAGGGATAATTCACCCCTCCACTTT. This rearrangement joins TRBV2 to TRBJ1-6; TRBD1 agrees at 9 bases. Germline V gene lookup returns CDR1 SNHLY and CDR2 FYNNEI. J was trimmed by 5 bases and V by 4 bases; bases with no gene match: 0. The CDR3 loop spans 14 amino acids.

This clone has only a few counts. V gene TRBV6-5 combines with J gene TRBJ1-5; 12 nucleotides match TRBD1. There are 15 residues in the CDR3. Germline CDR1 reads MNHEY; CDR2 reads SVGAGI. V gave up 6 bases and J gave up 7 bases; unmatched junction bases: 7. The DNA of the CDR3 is TGTGCCAGCAGCGCCGGGACAGGGGGCCGGCAGCCCCAGCATTTT. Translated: CASSAGTGGRQPQHF.

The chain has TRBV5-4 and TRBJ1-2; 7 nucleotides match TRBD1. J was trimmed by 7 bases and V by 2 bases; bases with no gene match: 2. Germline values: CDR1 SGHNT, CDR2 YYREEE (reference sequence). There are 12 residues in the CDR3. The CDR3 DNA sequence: TGTGCCAGCAGCTTCCGGGACAGTGGCTACACCTTC. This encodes CASSFRDSGYTF.

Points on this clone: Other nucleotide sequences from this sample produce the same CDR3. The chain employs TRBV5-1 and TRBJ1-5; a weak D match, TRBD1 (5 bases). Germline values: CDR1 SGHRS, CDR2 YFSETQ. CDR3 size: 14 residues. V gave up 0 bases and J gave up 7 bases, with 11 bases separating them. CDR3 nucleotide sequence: TGCGCCAGCAGCTTGGGTCAGGGCGGCCAGCCCCAGCATTTT. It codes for CASSLGQGGQPQHF.

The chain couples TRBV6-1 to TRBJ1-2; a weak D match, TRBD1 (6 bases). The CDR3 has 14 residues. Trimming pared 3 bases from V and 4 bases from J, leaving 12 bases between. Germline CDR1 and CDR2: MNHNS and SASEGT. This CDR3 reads CASSESRDIYGYTF. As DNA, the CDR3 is TGTGCCAGCAGTGAGTCCCGGGACATCTATGGCTACACCTTC.

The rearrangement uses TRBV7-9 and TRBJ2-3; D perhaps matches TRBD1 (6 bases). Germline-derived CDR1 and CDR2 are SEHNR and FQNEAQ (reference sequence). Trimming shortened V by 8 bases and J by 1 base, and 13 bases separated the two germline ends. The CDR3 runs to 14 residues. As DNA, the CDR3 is TGTGCCAGCCAGGGGCGAGGACGCACAGATACGCAGTATTTT. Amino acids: CASQGRGRTDTQYF.

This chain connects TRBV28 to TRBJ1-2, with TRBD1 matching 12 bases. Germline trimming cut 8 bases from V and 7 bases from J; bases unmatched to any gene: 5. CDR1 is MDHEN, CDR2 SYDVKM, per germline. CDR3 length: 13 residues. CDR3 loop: CASWDRGLGGYTF. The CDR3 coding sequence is TGTGCCAGCTGGGACAGGGGGCTAGGTGGCTACACCTTC.

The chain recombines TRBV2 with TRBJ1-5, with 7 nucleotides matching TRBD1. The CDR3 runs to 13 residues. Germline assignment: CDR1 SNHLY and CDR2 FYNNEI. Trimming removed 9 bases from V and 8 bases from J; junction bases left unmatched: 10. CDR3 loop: CASTTGIVEPQHF. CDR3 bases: TGTGCCAGTACGACAGGGATTGTCGAGCCCCAGCATTTT.

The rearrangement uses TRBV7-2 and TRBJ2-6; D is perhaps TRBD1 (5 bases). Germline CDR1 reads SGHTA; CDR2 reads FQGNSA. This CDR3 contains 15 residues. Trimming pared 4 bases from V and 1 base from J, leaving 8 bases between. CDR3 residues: CASSSRGSGANVLTF. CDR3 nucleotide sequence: TGTGCCAGCAGCTCTAGGGGTTCTGGGGCCAACGTCCTGACTTTC.

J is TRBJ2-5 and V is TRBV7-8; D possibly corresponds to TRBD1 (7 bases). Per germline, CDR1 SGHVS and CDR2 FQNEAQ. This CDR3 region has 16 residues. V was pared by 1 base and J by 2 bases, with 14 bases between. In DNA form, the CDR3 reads TGTGCCAGCAGCTTAGACGGCGGGACAGAACAAGAGACCCAGTACTTC. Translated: CASSLDGGTEQETQYF.

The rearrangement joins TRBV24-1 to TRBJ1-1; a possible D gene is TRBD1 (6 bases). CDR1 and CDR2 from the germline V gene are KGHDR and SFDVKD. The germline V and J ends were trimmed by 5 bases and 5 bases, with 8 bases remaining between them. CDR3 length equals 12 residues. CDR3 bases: TGTGCCACCAGTGTTACAGGGACTGAAGCTTTCTTT. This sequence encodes CATSVTGTEAFF.